This TCR beta chain was sequenced in a study of shared clonotypes between healthy human individuals. Germline loops: CDR1 SGHNT, CDR2 YYREEE (reference sequence). The CDR3 totals 17 residues. With 5 bases removed from V and 0 bases from J, the gap between germline ends came to 20 bases. Deep-level running was used for the assay. Generated by immunoSEQ multiplex PCR, the TCRdb table keeps only in-frame clones and is missing some. The sample carries some 2,400,000 clones, more than 90% recorded once. Overall study findings and caveats: Only a few donors were included, so the genetic and exposure-history diversity represented was limited. Non-shared clonotypes had lower generation probabilities than those shared by all four donors.

Of note for this clone: The antigen remains undetermined.

The source is a man aged 18-30 years in good health. Input material: naive CD4+ T cells sorted from blood. As to subset: CD45RA+ positively selected. This rearrangement joins TRBV5-4 to TRBJ1-1; a possible D gene is TRBD1 (6 bases). The CDR3 is CASSLQGQMGVNTEAFF. The CDR3 region has the DNA TGTGCCAGCAGTTTACAGGGTCAGATGGGAGTGAACACTGAAGCTTTCTTT.